Below, 7 T cell receptor beta chains from the same sample are listed, as sequenced in a study of blood T cells in healthy people across ages. Next came a second PCR, run for roughly 6 to 11 cycles, which used a sample-barcoded 5' primer along with a J-beta primer mix. MiXCR was run by TCRdb on the 5' RACE reads, yielding one entry per CDR3 protein. Of about 650,000 distinct CDR3 sequences in the sample, roughly 32% were seen once. The sample comprised blood. These receptors were collected from a woman aged 80 or over in good health.

This clonotype showed up many times. The genes are TRBV15 and TRBJ2-3; D possibly corresponds to TRBD1 (5 bases). V lost 3 bases, J lost 4 bases, and 11 bases lay in between. The CDR3 has 14 residues. Germline V gene sequence: CDR1 LNHNV, CDR2 YYDKDF (reference sequence). The CDR3 spells CATSRGLTPDTQYF. CDR3 sequence (DNA): TGTGCCACCAGCAGGGGGCTCACCCCAGATACGCAGTATTTT. Full variable domain (outside the CDR3, taken from reference TRBV15 and TRBJ2-3): DAMVIQNPRYQVTQFGKPVTLSCSQTLNHNVMYWYQQKSSQAPKLLFHYYDKDFNNEADTPDNFQSRRPNTSFCFLDIRSPGLGDTAMYLCATSRGLTPDTQYFGPGTRLTVL.

The genes are TRBV7-2 and TRBJ1-2; 7 bases are a match to TRBD1. V was pared by 6 bases and J by 4 bases, with 8 bases of the junction left unmatched. This CDR3 is 14 amino acids long. Per germline, CDR1 SGHTA and CDR2 FQGNSA. CDR3 nucleotide sequence: TGTGCCAGCAGTTTACAGGGGTTCAGCTATGGCTACACCTTC. This translates into CASSLQGFSYGYTF.

This clonotype was seen many times. The chain links TRBV7-8 to TRBJ2-3; no definite D call. Trimming cost V 5 bases and J 14 bases, with 17 bases left between them. The CDR3 has 12 residues. CDR1 is SGHVS and CDR2 is FQNEAQ in the germline V gene. Written as DNA, the CDR3 is TGTGCCAGCAGCCCAACTCAGTCATCAGGGTATTTT. Protein product: CASSPTQSSGYF.

This clonotype was detected only a few times. The V and J genes are TRBV15 and TRBJ2-5, with 9 bases that match TRBD1. The better agreement between TRBJ2-7 and the DNA end casts doubt on the J call. This CDR3 has 15 residues. Germline V gives CDR1 LNHNV, CDR2 YYDKDF (reference sequence). The CDR3 here is CATSRCGTGLHEQYF. In DNA, the CDR3 is TGTGCCACCAGCAGATGCGGGACAGGGTTACACGAGCAGTACTTC.

This clonotype was observed at least ten times. The chain carries TRBV7-2 and TRBJ2-5, with D perhaps TRBD1 (6 bases). CDR3 length equals 15 residues. The V gene's germline CDR1 is SGHTA and CDR2 FQGNSA. V lost 5 bases to trimming and J lost 5 bases, with 18 bases between them. As DNA, the CDR3 is TGTGCCAGCAGCCGACCGACAGGCCGAGGGGAGACCCAGTACTTC. Translation gives CASSRPTGRGETQYF.

This sequence joins TRBV7-8 and TRBJ2-3, with D perhaps being TRBD1 or TRBD2 (5 bases each). Trimming left V 1 base short and J 4 bases short, with 15 bases between. From germline, CDR1 is SGHVS and CDR2 FQNEAQ. The CDR3 runs 16 residues. CDR3 sequence reads: CASSLDLGDGADTQYF. The CDR3 DNA is TGTGCCAGCAGCTTAGATCTGGGGGACGGAGCAGATACGCAGTATTTT.

This clonotype has just a few counts. This rearrangement joins TRBV7-2 to TRBJ2-5; 12 bases match TRBD2. This CDR3 has 15 residues. Germline loops: CDR1 SGHTA, CDR2 FQGNSA. Losses at the gene ends were 4 bases for V and 4 bases for J; bases not matched to a gene: 4. The CDR3 here is CASSSLAGGGETQYF. Written as DNA, the CDR3 is TGTGCCAGCAGCTCCCTAGCGGGGGGGGGAGAGACCCAGTACTTC. Using reference TRBV7-2 and TRBJ2-5 for the parts outside the CDR3, the full variable domain is GAGVSQSPSNKVTEKGKDVELRCDPISGHTALYWYRQSLGQGLEFLIYFQGNSAPDKSGLPSDRFSAERTGGSVSTLTIQRTQQEDSAVYLCASSSLAGGGETQYFGPGTRLLVL.